The clone carrying this TCR beta chain was detected a few times. With 5 bases removed from V and 4 bases from J, the gap between germline ends came to 11 bases. Germline CDR1 is WNHNN and CDR2 is SYGVQD (reference sequence). The length of the CDR3 is 13 residues. The data are from a study of cytomegalovirus exposure and HLA in healthy donors. The PCR used 60 Vbeta and 13 Jbeta primers. TCRdb's copy holds only in-frame clones and misses some; the assay was immunoSEQ multiplex PCR. Among around 130,000 clones, around 84% were seen once, and the ten largest hold 2.5% to 3.5%. The sequenced sample was PBMCs. V usage is TRBV10-1 and J usage is TRBJ1-2; D possibly corresponds to TRBD1 (5 bases). The receptor was isolated from a woman between 18 and 29 years old in good health and CMV-seropositive. The CDR3 reads CASSPGQAYGYTF. The CDR3 DNA is TGCGCCAGCAGTCCTGGACAAGCCTATGGCTACACCTTC.